These 16 T cell receptor beta chains originate from one sample sequenced in a study of blood T cell repertoires in COVID-19. The method was immunoSEQ multiplex PCR; TCRdb's version includes in-frame clones alone and lacks a portion of them. The table shows 200,000 to 250,000 clones, with roughly 90% occurring only once. Sequencing input: PBMCs or T cells enriched from blood (not recorded which). The source of these receptors is a woman aged 40 to 50 with acute COVID-19.

The V call is TRBV9, the J call TRBJ1-3; D is undetermined. CDR1 is SGDLS, CDR2 YYNGEE, per germline. V lost 6 bases, J lost 2 bases, and 12 bases lay in between. The CDR3 is 14 residues long. CDR3 region: CASTPSSAGNTIYF. The CDR3, as DNA: TGTGCCAGCACCCCTTCGTCCGCTGGAAACACCATATATTTT.

The chain is built from TRBV3-1 (or the pseudogene TRBV3-2) and TRBJ2-3; 10 bases align to TRBD2. The CDR3 runs 15 residues. CDR1 and CDR2 from the germline V gene are LGHDT and YNNKEL (reference sequence). The V segment lost 1 base and the J segment 10 bases; nucleotides outside the gene matches: 8. CDR3 sequence (DNA): TGTGCCAGCAGCCAAGGTACCACTAGCGGGGAAGCGCAGTATTTT. This translates into CASSQGTTSGEAQYF.

V gene TRBV9 combines with J gene TRBJ1-1, with TRBD1 matching over 10 bases. There are 16 residues in the CDR3. In germline, CDR1 is SGDLS, CDR2 YYNGEE. J was trimmed by 1 base and V by 5 bases; bases with no gene match: 8. The CDR3 is CASSSDRGPENTEAFF. CDR3 coding DNA: TGTGCCAGCAGTTCCGACAGGGGGCCAGAGAACACTGAAGCTTTCTTT.

This clone has only a few counts. V gene TRBV5-1 combines with J gene TRBJ1-1; D remains ambiguous. The CDR3 runs 15 residues. V was shortened by 0 bases and J by 4 bases, with 13 bases between the two germline ends. Germline values: CDR1 SGHRS, CDR2 YFSETQ. CDR3 sequence reads: CASSLGGERGTEAFF. The CDR3 DNA reads as TGCGCCAGCAGCTTGGGCGGGGAACGAGGCACTGAAGCTTTCTTT.

The chain has TRBV27 and TRBJ2-3, with D possibly being TRBD2 (6 bases). The V end lost 3 bases, the J end lost 1 base, and 8 bases lay between the germline ends. CDR1 is MNHEY and CDR2 is SMNVEV in the germline V gene (reference sequence). The CDR3 is 14 residues long. The CDR3 is CASSLQRGTDTQYF. In DNA, the CDR3 is TGTGCCAGCAGTTTGCAGCGGGGCACAGATACGCAGTATTTT.

The gene calls are TRBV5-1 and TRBJ2-7; a weak D match, TRBD2 (5 bases). V was shortened by 8 bases and J by 5 bases, with 17 bases between the two germline ends. The CDR3 is 13 amino acids. From germline, CDR1 is SGHRS and CDR2 YFSETQ. In DNA, the CDR3 is TGCGCCAGAGCGGTGGGTCCTAGAGACGAGCAGTACTTC. Residues: CARAVGPRDEQYF.

The gene calls are TRBV12-3 or TRBV12-4 and TRBJ2-7, with D possibly TRBD2 on 6 matching bases. This CDR3 is 13 amino acids long. V dropped 5 bases and J dropped 5 bases, with 13 bases sitting between them. The chain's CDR3 is CASSGDQRDEQYF. Written as DNA, the CDR3 is TGTGCCAGCAGTGGGGACCAGCGGGACGAGCAGTACTTC.

The chain combines TRBV3-1 (or the pseudogene TRBV3-2) with TRBJ2-1; 11 positions agree with TRBD2. Germline CDR1 reads LGHDT; CDR2 reads YNNKEL (reference sequence). The CDR3 is 17 residues long. V lost 3 bases, J lost 3 bases, and 7 bases stayed unmatched. CDR3: CASSQSSGGAVYNEQFF. CDR3 in DNA: TGTGCCAGCAGCCAGAGTAGCGGGGGGGCCGTCTACAATGAGCAGTTCTTC.

This chain joins TRBV19 and TRBJ1-5, with TRBD1 matching over 9 bases. The junction had 3 bases not matched to a gene; V was cut back by 0 bases and J by 6 bases. Germline lookup yields CDR1 LNHDA and CDR2 SQIVND (reference sequence). The CDR3 runs 15 residues. CDR3 coding DNA: TGTGCCAGTAGTATAGACACAGGGGGCGTTCAGCCCCAGCATTTT. It yields the protein CASSIDTGGVQPQHF.

In this sample, this clone turned up once. This sequence joins TRBV6-5 and TRBJ1-5; D not resolved. Trimming took 6 bases from V and 3 from J, leaving 12 bases between them. Germline loops: CDR1 MNHEY, CDR2 SVGAGI. The CDR3 consists of 14 residues. In DNA form, the CDR3 reads TGTGCCAGCAGGACGAGGGAGTTCAATCAGCCCCAGCATTTT. It specifies CASRTREFNQPQHF.

The chain employs TRBV4-1 and TRBJ1-2; TRBD1 matches 7 bases. CDR1 and CDR2 from the germline V gene are MGHRA and YSYEKL. With 1 base clipped from V and 0 bases from J, the junction kept 2 bases outside the gene matches. The CDR3 is 15 residues long. CDR3 sequence: CASSQGDRPNYGYTF. CDR3 coding DNA: TGCGCCAGCAGCCAAGGGGACAGACCTAACTATGGCTACACCTTC.

V and J are TRBV7-6 and TRBJ2-1; unclear D gene. This CDR3 is built from 15 residues. Germline CDR1 SGHVS, CDR2 FNYEAQ. Trimming stripped 5 bases from V and 3 bases from J, with 14 bases between. The CDR3 DNA follows: TGTGCCAGCAGCCCGACCGACTCTGGCTACAATGAGCAGTTCTTC. As protein: CASSPTDSGYNEQFF.

The CDR3 loop reads CASSSQGTEAFF. The CDR3 DNA reads TGCGCCAGCAGCTCCCAGGGCACTGAAGCTTTCTTT. The genes are TRBV5-1 and TRBJ1-1; possible D gene TRBD1, 5 bases. Trimming cost V 3 bases and J 4 bases, with 7 bases left between them. Looked up from germline, CDR1 is SGHRS and CDR2 is YFSETQ. The CDR3 is 12 amino acids.

The chain employs TRBV4-3 and TRBJ1-1; unclear D gene. V gave up 1 base and J gave up 0 bases, with 9 bases separating them. CDR1 and CDR2 (germline): LGHNA, YSLEER. The CDR3 length is 15 residues. CDR3: CASSQVGDLNTEAFF. The CDR3, as DNA: TGCGCCAGCAGCCAAGTGGGAGATTTGAACACTGAAGCTTTCTTT.

J is TRBJ1-3 and V is TRBV19, with D unclear. The V end lost 3 bases, the J end lost 4 bases, and 16 bases lay between the germline ends. The CDR3 has 16 amino acids. Looked up from germline, CDR1 is LNHDA and CDR2 is SQIVND (reference sequence). CDR3 loop: CASSMGGSPIGNTIYF. DNA for the CDR3: TGTGCCAGTAGTATGGGCGGGAGCCCAATCGGAAACACCATATATTTT.

The V and J genes are TRBV7-6 and TRBJ1-1, with D tentatively TRBD1 (6 bases). The germline V gene has CDR1 SGHVS and CDR2 FNYEAQ. This CDR3 is 14 amino acids long. Trimming took off 4 bases at V and 4 bases at J, with 13 bases between the two ends. The CDR3 loop is CASSSDRSSTEAFF. In DNA form, the CDR3 reads TGTGCCAGCAGCTCCGACAGGTCGAGCACTGAAGCTTTCTTT.